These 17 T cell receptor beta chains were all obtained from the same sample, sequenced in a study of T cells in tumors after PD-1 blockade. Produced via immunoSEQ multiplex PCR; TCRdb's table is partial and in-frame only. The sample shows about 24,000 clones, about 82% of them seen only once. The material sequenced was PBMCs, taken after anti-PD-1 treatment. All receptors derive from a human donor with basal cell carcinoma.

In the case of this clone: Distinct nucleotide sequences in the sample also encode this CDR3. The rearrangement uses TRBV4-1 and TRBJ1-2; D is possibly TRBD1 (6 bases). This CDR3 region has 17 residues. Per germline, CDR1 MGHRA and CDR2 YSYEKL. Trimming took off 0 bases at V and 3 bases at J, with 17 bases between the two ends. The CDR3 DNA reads TGCGCCAGCAGCCAAGATCGGGCGGGGGCGCAGGACTATGGCTACACCTTC. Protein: CASSQDRAGAQDYGYTF.

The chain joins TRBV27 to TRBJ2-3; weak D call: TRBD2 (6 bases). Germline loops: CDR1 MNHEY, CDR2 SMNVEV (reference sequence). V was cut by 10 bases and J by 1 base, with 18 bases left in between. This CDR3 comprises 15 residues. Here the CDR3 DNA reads TGTGCCACCCGGGACTCGTTTCGTGGCACAGATACGCAGTATTTT. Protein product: CATRDSFRGTDTQYF.

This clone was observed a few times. The CDR3 region is CASSLPRASYEQYF. CDR3 sequence (DNA): TGTGCCAGCAGCTTACCGCGGGCCTCCTACGAGCAGTACTTC. This rearrangement joins TRBV7-9 to TRBJ2-7, with a weak D call TRBD2 (5 bases). CDR1 is SEHNR, CDR2 FQNEAQ, per germline (reference sequence). This CDR3 has 14 residues. V was cut by 2 bases and J by 0 bases, with 8 bases left in between.

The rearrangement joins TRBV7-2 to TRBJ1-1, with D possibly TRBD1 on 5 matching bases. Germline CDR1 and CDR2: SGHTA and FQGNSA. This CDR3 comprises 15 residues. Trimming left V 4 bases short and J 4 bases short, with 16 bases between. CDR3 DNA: TGTGCCAGCAGCTACCACGTGGGCGGGGGCACTGAAGCTTTCTTT. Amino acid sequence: CASSYHVGGGTEAFF.

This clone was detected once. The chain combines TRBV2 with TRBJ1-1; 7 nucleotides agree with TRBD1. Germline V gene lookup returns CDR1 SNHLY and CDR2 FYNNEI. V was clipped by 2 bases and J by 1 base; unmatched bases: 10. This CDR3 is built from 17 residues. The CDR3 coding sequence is TGTGCCAGCAGTGAAACTCAACAGGGGCTTCAGAACACTGAAGCTTTCTTT. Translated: CASSETQQGLQNTEAFF.

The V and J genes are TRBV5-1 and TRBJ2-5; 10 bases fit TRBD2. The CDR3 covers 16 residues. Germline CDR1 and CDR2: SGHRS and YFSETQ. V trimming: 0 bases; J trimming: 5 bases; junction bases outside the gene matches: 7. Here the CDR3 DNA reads TGCGCCAGCAGCTTGGAAGCGGGGGGGCGAACTGAGACCCAGTACTTC. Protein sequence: CASSLEAGGRTETQYF. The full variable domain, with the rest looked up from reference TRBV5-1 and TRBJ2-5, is KAGVTQTPRYLIKTRGQQVTLSCSPISGHRSVSWYQQTPGQGLQFLFEYFSETQRNKGNFPGRFSGRQFSNSRSEMNVSTLELGDSALYLCASSLEAGGRTETQYFGPGTRLLVL.

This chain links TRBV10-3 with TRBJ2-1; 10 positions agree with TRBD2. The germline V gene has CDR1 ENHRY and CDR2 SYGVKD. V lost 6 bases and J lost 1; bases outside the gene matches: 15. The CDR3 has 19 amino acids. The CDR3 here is CAISEVAGGARESYNEQFF. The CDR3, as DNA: TGTGCCATCAGCGAAGTAGCGGGGGGCGCCCGGGAGTCCTACAATGAGCAGTTCTTC.

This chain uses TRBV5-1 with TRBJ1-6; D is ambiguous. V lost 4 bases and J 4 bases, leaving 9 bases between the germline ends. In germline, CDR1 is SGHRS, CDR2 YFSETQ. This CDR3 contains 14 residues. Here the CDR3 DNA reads TGCGCCAGCAGCGATCCGGGGTATAATTCACCCCTCCACTTT. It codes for CASSDPGYNSPLHF.

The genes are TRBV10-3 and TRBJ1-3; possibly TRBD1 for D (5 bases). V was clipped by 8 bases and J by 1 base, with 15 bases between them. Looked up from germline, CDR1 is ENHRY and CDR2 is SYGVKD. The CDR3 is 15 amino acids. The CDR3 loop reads CAIGTPTGSGNTIYF. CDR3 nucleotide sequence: TGTGCCATCGGGACGCCTACGGGGTCTGGAAACACCATATATTTT.

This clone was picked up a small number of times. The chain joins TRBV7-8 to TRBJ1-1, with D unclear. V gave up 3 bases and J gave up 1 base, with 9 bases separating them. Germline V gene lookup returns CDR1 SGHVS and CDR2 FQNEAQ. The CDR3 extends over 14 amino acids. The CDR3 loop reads CASSFLWPNTEAFF. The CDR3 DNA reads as TGTGCCAGCAGCTTCCTTTGGCCGAACACTGAAGCTTTCTTT.

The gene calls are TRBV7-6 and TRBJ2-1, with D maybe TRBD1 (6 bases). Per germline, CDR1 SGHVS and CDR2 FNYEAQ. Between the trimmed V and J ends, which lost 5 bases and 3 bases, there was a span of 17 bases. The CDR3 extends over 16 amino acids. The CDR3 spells CASSRGGTGVYNEQFF. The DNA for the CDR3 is TGTGCCAGCAGCCGAGGGGGTACAGGAGTCTACAATGAGCAGTTCTTC.

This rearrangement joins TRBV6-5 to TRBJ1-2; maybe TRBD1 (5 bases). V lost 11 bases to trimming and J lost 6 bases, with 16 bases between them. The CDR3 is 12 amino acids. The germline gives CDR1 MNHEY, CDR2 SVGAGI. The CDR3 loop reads CARPRQGDGYTF. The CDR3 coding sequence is TGTGCCCGACCCCGGCAGGGCGATGGCTACACCTTC.

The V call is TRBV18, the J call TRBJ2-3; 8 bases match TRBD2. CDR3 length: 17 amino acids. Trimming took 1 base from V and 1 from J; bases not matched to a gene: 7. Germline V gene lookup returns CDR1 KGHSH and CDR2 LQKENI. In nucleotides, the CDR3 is TGTGCCAGCTCACCACTTGTGGCGGGGGGCCGCACAGATACGCAGTATTTT. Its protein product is CASSPLVAGGRTDTQYF.

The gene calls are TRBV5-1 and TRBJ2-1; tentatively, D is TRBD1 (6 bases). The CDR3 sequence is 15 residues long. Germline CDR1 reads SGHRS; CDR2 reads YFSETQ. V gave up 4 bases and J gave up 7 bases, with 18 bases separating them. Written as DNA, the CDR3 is TGCGCCAGCAGCAAACCAGGGGCTACGTGGAATGAGCAGTTCTTC. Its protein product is CASSKPGATWNEQFF.

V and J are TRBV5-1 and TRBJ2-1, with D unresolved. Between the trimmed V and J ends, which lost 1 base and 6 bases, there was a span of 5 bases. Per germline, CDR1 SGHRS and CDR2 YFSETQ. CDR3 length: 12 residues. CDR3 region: CASSLLVNEQFF. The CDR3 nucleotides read TGCGCCAGCAGCTTGTTAGTCAATGAGCAGTTCTTC.

The CDR3 sequence is CASSRGRIYSNQPQHF. The CDR3, as DNA: TGTGCCAGCAGCCGGGGCAGGATCTATAGCAATCAGCCCCAGCATTTT. The chain recombines TRBV14 with TRBJ1-5; TRBD1 is a possible D gene (5 bases). The CDR3 covers 16 residues. Between the trimmed V and J ends, which lost 4 bases and 0 bases, there was a span of 13 bases. Germline CDR1 SGHDN, CDR2 FVKESK.

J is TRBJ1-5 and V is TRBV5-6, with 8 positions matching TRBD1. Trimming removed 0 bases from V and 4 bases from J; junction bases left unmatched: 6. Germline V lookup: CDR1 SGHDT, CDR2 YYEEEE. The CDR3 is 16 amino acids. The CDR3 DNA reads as TGTGCCAGCAGCTTGGCAGGGGGCAATGGAAATCAGCCCCAGCATTTT. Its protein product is CASSLAGGNGNQPQHF.